This record concerns one T cell receptor beta chain sequence. The target of this receptor is not known. Base quality data are lacking; no much larger clone is found one base away. The library was obtained by PCR. The sequencer was an Illumina HiSeq 2500. To reduce PCR and sequencing biases, unique molecular identifiers were incorporated into the TCR beta cDNA libraries. Approximately 500,000 cDNA molecules were obtained per 1 to 10 million input T cells, so each molecule approximated one T cell. The same protocol used for the earlier healthy control dataset was applied to prepare and sequence the patient libraries. Samples belonging to the same batch were prepared together, multiplexed and sequenced on a shared HiSeq lane. Under the source paper's analysis protocol: MIGEC was used to process the raw barcoded reads, and molecular identifier groups with only a single read were discarded before consensus assembly and CDR3 extraction. VDJtools was used for post-analysis of the clonotype tables, with diversity normalized by down-sampling every dataset to the smallest sample size. In repertoire overlap clustering, CDR3 amino acid sequences, but not nucleotide sequences, were matched to correct batch-related cross-sample contamination. In-frame beta chains were kept once TCRdb had trimmed the public reads at Q25 with fastp and called clones with MiXCR. Identical CDR3 proteins give one entry, which carries the most common genes and DNA. TCRdb, rather than the study authors, made the V and J calls. The sample includes approximately 180,000 distinct CDR3 sequences, with around 28% observed a single time. More than 1.3% of the sample is held by the ten biggest clonotypes.

To demonstrate the VDJtools post-analysis software, TCR beta repertoires were profiled from the peripheral blood of about 13 young patients with multiple sclerosis. Multiple sclerosis patients were children and adolescents aged about 6 to 15 years. The record originates from a study of post-analysis software for immune sequencing data (dated by TCRdb to between 2015 and 2016). Context from the whole study: Recorded disease courses included relapsing-remitting, secondary progressive and progressive-relapsing multiple sclerosis, with some patients lacking subtype annotation. Patient repertoires were compared against 11 previously published healthy control repertoires from donors aged roughly 6 to 27 years. A subset of samples was prepared in parallel using single-end sample barcoding, then pooled and co-amplified after Illumina adapter ligation. Broad study findings and their caveats: Significantly higher frequencies in patients than in controls were found for several TRBV segments, including TRBV5-6, TRBV5-1 and TRBV20-1. Direct clustering with F measure showed strong co-clustering of samples prepared in the same batch, prompting a batch-effect correction. The multiple sclerosis patient group was slightly younger than the control group. Significantly lower normalized Chao1 diversity was found in multiple sclerosis patients than in controls, suggesting substantial peripheral T-cell clonal expansion.

Measured from the cysteine to the phenylalanine, the CDR3 is 16 residues long. The entry retains the CDR3 DNA only, 48 bases that are in frame from base 1. CDR1 MNHEY and CDR2 SVGEGT are derived from the germline V gene. Trimming accounts for 6 bases at V and 8 bases at J, while the number of junction bases matched to no gene is 13. The receptor chain draws on TRBV6-2 or TRBV6-3 and TRBJ2-1, with 10 junctional bases fitting TRBD2. Sample: blood. This TCR derives from a girl aged 5 to 17 with multiple sclerosis. The bases read TGTGCCAGCAGATTTAAAAGCGGGGGGGCCATCGATGAGCAGTTCTTC. This translates into CASRFKSGGAIDEQFF.